The clone carrying this T cell receptor beta chain qualifies as medium-sized. Via MiXCR, TCRdb re-called the 5' RACE reads, giving one row per CDR3 protein. Here the sample spans more than 9,500 distinct CDR3 sequences, roughly 6.1% being singletons. CDR1 and CDR2 from the germline V gene are LGHNA and YSLEER. The CDR3 has 15 residues. Trimming took 1 base from V and 7 from J, leaving 14 bases between them. The source of the sample is a study of T cells after yellow fever vaccination. The TCR sequence derives from a man aged 30 to 39 who received the YFV17D yellow fever vaccine. V and J are TRBV4-3 and TRBJ2-1; tentatively, D is TRBD1 (5 bases). Source: PBMCs, either bulk or a sorted T-cell subset (CD4+, CD8+, memory, or dextramer-sorted; not recorded which), taken on the day of the yellow fever booster vaccination. The DNA of the CDR3 is TGCGCCAGCAGCCAAGCTTGGGGCAGACCTAATGAGCAGTTCTTC. It is translated as CASSQAWGRPNEQFF.